Here is one TCR beta chain with its context. The data stem from a study of blood T cells in healthy people across ages. A sample-barcoded 5' primer and a J-beta primer mix were used in a second PCR of about 7 to 11 cycles. Researchers report that a template-switch adaptor with 12 random nucleotides tagged each cDNA molecule. TCRdb passed the 5' RACE reads through MiXCR, listing each CDR3 protein once. The table lists about 650,000 distinct CDR3 sequences, less than 40% of them singletons. Germline V gene sequence: CDR1 DFQATT, CDR2 SNEGSKA (reference sequence). This CDR3 has 15 amino acids. J gave up 2 bases and V 0 bases, and 5 bases lay outside the gene matches.

The sequence came from a woman of 80 years or more in good health. The chain employs TRBV20-1 and TRBJ2-3; TRBD2 matches at 7 bases. The sequenced sample consisted of blood. The CDR3 spells CSARDPLAVTDTQYF. CDR3 nucleotide sequence: TGCAGTGCTAGAGATCCTCTAGCGGTCACAGATACGCAGTATTTT.